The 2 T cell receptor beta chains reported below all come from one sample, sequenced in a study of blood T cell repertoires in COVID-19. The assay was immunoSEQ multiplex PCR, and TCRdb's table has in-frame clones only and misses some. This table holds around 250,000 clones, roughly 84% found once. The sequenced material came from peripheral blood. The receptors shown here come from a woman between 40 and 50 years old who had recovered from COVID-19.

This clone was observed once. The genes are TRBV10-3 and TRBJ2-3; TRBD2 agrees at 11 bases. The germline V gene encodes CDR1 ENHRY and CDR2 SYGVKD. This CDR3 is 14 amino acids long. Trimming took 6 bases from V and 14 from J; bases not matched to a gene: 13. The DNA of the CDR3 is TGTGCCATCAGCCAGGGACTAGCGGAAAAAGGAGGGTATTTT. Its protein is CAISQGLAEKGGYF.

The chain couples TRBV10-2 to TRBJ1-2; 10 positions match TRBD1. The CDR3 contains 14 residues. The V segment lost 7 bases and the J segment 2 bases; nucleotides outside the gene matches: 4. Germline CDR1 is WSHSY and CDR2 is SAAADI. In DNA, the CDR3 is TGCGCCAGCAAAGACAGGGGGCACAACTATGGCTACACCTTC. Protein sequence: CASKDRGHNYGYTF.